This T cell receptor beta chain comes out of a study of shared clonotypes between healthy human individuals (dated by TCRdb to the early 2020s). About the investigation overall: The cohort comprised a couple of women and a few men aged 18 to 49 years. For each donor, three plates each were used for CD4 naive and CD4 memory, two plates were used for CD8 naive, and one plate was used for CD8 memory. The study deeply sequenced blood TCR repertoires of five healthy adults to estimate repertoire size and the extent of clonotype sharing between individuals. To increase sequencing depth and limit assay-specific biases, TCR repertoire library preparation and sequencing were carried out by different laboratories using diverse techniques. Per donor, leukapheresis produced somewhere between about 0.9 and 9.5 billion PBMCs. General conclusions and limits of the study: Even with the large sequencing depth, rarefaction of the sorted-subset datasets indicated that sequencing was incomplete. Sampling was limited to blood, and TCR repertoires in tissue likely differ from TCR repertoires in blood. Because the study included only a small number of donors, the genetic and exposure-history diversity represented was limited. Pairwise subsampling indicated that sequencing depth was expected to affect the degree of clonotype sharing among donors. Naive subsets generally had larger estimated clonotype richness than memory subsets. Across four donors, roughly 5.4% of naive CD4, roughly 3.8% of naive CD8, under 2.5% of memory CD4, and roughly 0.4% of memory CD8 clonotypes were shared. Higher generation probabilities were observed for clonotypes shared by all four sorted-subset donors than for non-shared clonotypes.

TCR CDR3 regions were amplified from genomic DNA by multiplex PCR using the deep immunoSEQ assay. For each cell subset, the extracted genomic DNA was distributed evenly across all wells of several immunoSEQ 96-well plates, and each plate served as one replicate. For sorted subsets, approximately 200 ng of genomic DNA, equivalent to roughly 33,000 T cell genomes, went into each replicate PCR. Purified libraries were quantified with a Qubit 3.0 fluorometer, sized on a Bioanalyzer 2100, and re-quantified with the KAPA Library Quantification kit. Every immunoSEQ 96-well plate was sequenced on a dedicated single-read 150-cycle Illumina NextSeq 550 flow cell. As for how the authors treated the data: Because the immunoSEQ output included only junctional sequences and no quality scores, the filtering could not be the same as the filtering used for full-length reads. Sequences were annotated with PyIR, a Python wrapper for IgBLAST v1.9, using IMGT germline references to assign V/J genes and CDR3. Reads were filtered out if the reads had weak V/J assignments (E-value above 1e-6), no CDR3, stop codons, out-of-frame junctions, or ambiguous translated residues. V3J clonotypes were defined by identical inferred V gene, J gene, and CDR3 amino acid sequence. The percentage overlap between two repertoires was calculated by dividing the number of shared unique clonotypes by the size of the smaller repertoire. Repertoire richness was assessed with RTK rarefaction, the Chao1 estimator, and Recon v2.1 estimates of unobserved clonotypes. Generation probabilities were computed with OLGA for all TCRbeta clonotypes obtained by the gDNA method from a handful of donors. Entries here come from immuneACCESS through TCRdb and include only in-frame sequences with V and J called. Some clones fail to appear in such tables; in the studies checked, an unresolved V gene covers under half of the shortfall, and the cause of the remainder is unknown. V and J calls and clone size come straight from that table; D and trimming were deduced from the DNA. The sample profile shows 1 million to 1.2 million clones; about 72% of them were found once. Roughly 0.83% of the sample belongs to the ten largest clones.

Healthy HIV-negative adults with no recently reported acute infections or vaccinations were included as donors. Every donor was a Caucasian adult residing in Nashville, Tennessee, USA. Magnetic negative selection was used to enrich CD4+ T cells, after which naive cells were positively selected on CD45RA and the negative fraction became the memory subset. Blood was collected by leukapheresis, and PBMCs were isolated by Ficoll-Histopaque density gradient centrifugation and then cryopreserved in liquid nitrogen vapor phase. Analytical flow cytometry was used to check the purity and quantity of each magnetically sorted T cell population. Genomic DNA was isolated from each sorted fraction and quantified by UV absorbance on a Nanodrop 2000c. A single count supports this clone. The antigen this receptor binds is unknown. Per-base quality was not reported, and no clone a single base away is much larger than it.

Compared with germline, V lacks 4 bases and J lacks 2 bases; bases without a gene match: 5. Spanning cysteine to phenylalanine, the CDR3 consists of 16 amino acids. The entry retains the CDR3 DNA only, 48 bases that are in frame from base 1. As encoded in the germline V gene, CDR1 is SGHTA while CDR2 is FQGTGA. The sample taken for sequencing was memory CD4+ T cells from PBMCs. The label giving this sample's cell subset or site can be read as: CD45RA-negative fraction. This TCR came from a man aged 18 to 30 in good health. Some clones in this sample may be carry-over from other donors' samples. The rearranged segments are TRBV7-3 and TRBJ2-2, with TRBD1 matching 9 junction bases. The DNA sequence is TGTGCCAGCAGCTCACAGGGGGCGGGAAACACCGGGGAGCTGTTTTTT. Translated, this gives CASSSQGAGNTGELFF. When the CDR3 is completed using the reference TRBV7-3 and TRBJ2-2 genes on either side, the full variable domain is GAGVSQTPSNKVTEKGKYVELRCDPISGHTALYWYRQSLGQGPEFLIYFQGTGAADDSGLPNDRFFAVRPEGSVSTLKIQRTERGDSAVYLCASSSQGAGNTGELFFGEGSRLTVL.